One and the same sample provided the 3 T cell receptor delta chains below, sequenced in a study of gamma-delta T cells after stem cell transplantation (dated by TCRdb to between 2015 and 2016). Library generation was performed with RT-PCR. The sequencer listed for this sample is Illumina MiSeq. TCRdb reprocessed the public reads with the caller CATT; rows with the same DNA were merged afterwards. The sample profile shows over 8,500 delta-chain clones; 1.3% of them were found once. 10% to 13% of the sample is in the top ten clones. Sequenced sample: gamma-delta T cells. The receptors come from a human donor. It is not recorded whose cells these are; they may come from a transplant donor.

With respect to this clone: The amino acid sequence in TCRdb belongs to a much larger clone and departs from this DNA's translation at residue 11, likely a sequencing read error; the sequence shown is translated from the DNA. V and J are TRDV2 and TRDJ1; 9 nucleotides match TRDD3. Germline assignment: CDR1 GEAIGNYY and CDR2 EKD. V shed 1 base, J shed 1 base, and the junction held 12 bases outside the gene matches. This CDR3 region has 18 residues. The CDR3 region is CACDTVLGGYRSTDKLIF. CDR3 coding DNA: TGTGCCTGTGACACTGTACTCGGGGGATACAGGTCCACCGATAAACTCATCTTT.

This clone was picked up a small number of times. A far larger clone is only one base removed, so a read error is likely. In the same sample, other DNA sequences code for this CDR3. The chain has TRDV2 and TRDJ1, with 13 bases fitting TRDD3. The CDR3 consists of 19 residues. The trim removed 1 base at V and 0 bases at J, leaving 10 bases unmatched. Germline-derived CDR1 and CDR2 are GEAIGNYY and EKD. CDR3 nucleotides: TGTGCCTGTGACACGCTACTGGGGGATACGCCCTTGAACACCGATAAACTCATCTTT. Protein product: CACDTLLGDTPLNTDKLIF.

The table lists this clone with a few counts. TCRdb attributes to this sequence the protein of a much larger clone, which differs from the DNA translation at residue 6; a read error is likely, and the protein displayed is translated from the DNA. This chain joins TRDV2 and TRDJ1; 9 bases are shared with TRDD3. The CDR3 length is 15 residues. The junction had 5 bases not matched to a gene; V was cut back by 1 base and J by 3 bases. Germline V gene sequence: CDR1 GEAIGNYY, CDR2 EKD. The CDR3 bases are TGTGCCTGTGACACAATGGGGGATAAGTCCGATAAACTCATCTTT. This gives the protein CACDTMGDKSDKLIF.